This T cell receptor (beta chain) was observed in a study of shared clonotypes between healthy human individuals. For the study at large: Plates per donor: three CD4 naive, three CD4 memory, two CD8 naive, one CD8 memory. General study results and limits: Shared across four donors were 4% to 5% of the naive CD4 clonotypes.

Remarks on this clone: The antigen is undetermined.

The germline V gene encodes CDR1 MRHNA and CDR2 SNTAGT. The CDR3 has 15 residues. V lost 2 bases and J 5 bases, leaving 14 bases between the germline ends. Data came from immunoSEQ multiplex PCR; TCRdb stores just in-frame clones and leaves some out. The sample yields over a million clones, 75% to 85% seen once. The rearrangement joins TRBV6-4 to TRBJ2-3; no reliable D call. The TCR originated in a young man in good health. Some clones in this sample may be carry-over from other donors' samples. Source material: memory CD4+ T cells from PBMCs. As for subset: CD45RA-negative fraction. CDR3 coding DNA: TGTGCCAGCAGTGACGTCGGAGCTGGTATAGATACGCAGTATTTT. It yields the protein CASSDVGAGIDTQYF.